The next 6 T cell receptor beta chains were all read from a single sample in a study of shared T cell receptors in the human thymus. Repertoires were generated with immunoSEQ multiplex PCR, while TCRdb's copy carries only in-frame clones and drops some. The sample includes more than 550,000 clones, more than 70% of them seen just once. The sample also formed part of further work on human thymus T cells.

Source material: thymocytes. These receptors were collected from a boy younger than two with a congenital heart defect.

This chain connects TRBV5-8 to TRBJ2-1; 8 nucleotides line up with TRBD1. The CDR3 is 15 residues long. Germline CDR1 and CDR2: SGHTS and YDEGEE. The J segment lost 2 bases and the V segment lost 2 bases, leaving 3 bases of the junction unmatched. CDR3 region: CASSFQGAPYNEQFF. For the CDR3, the DNA is TGTGCCAGCAGCTTCCAGGGGGCCCCCTACAATGAGCAGTTCTTC.

The V call is TRBV18, the J call TRBJ2-7; TRBD1 matches 10 bases. Germline CDR1 reads KGHSH; CDR2 reads LQKENI. The CDR3 runs to 14 residues. V was pared by 2 bases and J by 7 bases, with 5 bases of the junction left unmatched. The CDR3 bases are TGTGCCAGCTCACCAAACGGACAGGGGGGAGAGCAGTACTTC. This sequence encodes CASSPNGQGGEQYF.

CDR3 nucleotide sequence: TGCGCCAGCAGCCAAGTTCCCCCGACAGGGAGAGGATACGAGCAGTACTTC. This sequence encodes CASSQVPPTGRGYEQYF. This sequence joins TRBV4-3 and TRBJ2-7; 7 bases are shared with TRBD1. V shed 1 base and J 4 bases; nucleotides not matched to a gene: 13. Germline lookup yields CDR1 LGHNA and CDR2 YSLEER. This CDR3 is built from 17 residues.

The chain combines TRBV4-1 with TRBJ1-5, with 7 bases lining up with TRBD1. V dropped 3 bases and J dropped 4; count of bases not matched to a gene: 9. Germline V gene data show CDR1 as MGHRA and CDR2 as YSYEKL. There are 16 residues in the CDR3. CDR3 DNA: TGCGCCAGCAGCCACCCCGGTGGCAGGGGGAATCAGCCCCAGCATTTT. This gives the protein CASSHPGGRGNQPQHF.

The V and J genes are TRBV11-2 and TRBJ1-5, with unresolved D. Trimming stripped 1 base from V and 6 bases from J, with 7 bases between. CDR1 and CDR2 from the germline V gene are SGHAT and FQNNGV. This CDR3 region has 13 residues. The CDR3 sequence is CASSLGRGQPQHF. The CDR3 DNA follows: TGTGCCAGCAGCTTAGGACGGGGTCAGCCCCAGCATTTT.

The CDR3 DNA reads as TGTGCCAGCAGTCCCAGGGGGGTGGTTTTTGGCTACACCTTC. Encoded protein: CASSPRGVVFGYTF. V gene TRBV27 combines with J gene TRBJ1-2; TRBD1 agrees at 7 bases. Germline values: CDR1 MNHEY, CDR2 SMNVEV (reference sequence). Trimming at V came to 5 bases and at J to 7 bases, leaving 10 bases not matched to a gene. This CDR3 is built from 14 residues.